This T cell receptor beta chain emerged from a study of graft-versus-host responses after intestinal transplantation. Background on the study: Each of the recipients got a multivisceral, liver-intestinal, or isolated intestinal transplant.

Details on this clone: Its specificity is not known.

Losses at the gene ends were 4 bases for V and 1 base for J; bases not matched to a gene: 5. The CDR3 has 16 amino acids. Per germline, CDR1 SGHTA and CDR2 FQGNSA. The repertoire was sequenced with immunoSEQ multiplex PCR; TCRdb's copy has only in-frame clones and lacks some. The sample consists of 70,000 or so clones, approximately 84% of them appearing once. Study-wide results and caveats: Analysis identified GvH clones in recipient marrow, with some appearing first in ileum or blood.

The V call is TRBV7-2, the J call TRBJ2-3; 10 bases map to TRBD2. The input for sequencing was unstimulated CD4+ T cells sorted from spleen or lymph node cells, taken before transplant. The receptor comes from a human donor who was the organ donor for an intestinal transplant. For the CDR3, the DNA is TGTGCCAGCAGCTCCTCTCTAGCGGGGGGCACAGATACGCAGTATTTT. Translated, it gives CASSSSLAGGTDTQYF.